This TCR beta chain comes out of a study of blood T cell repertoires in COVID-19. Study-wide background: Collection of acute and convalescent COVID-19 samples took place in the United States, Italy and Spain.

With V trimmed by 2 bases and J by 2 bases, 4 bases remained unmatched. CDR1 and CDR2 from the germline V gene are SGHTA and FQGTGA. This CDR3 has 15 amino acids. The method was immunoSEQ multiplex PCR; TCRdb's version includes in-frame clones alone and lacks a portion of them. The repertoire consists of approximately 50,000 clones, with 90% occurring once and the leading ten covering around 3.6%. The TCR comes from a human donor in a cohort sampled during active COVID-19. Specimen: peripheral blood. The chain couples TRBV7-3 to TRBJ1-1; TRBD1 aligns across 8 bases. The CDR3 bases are TGTGCCAGCAGCTTACAGGGGGCCAGCAACACTGAAGCTTTCTTT. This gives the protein CASSLQGASNTEAFF. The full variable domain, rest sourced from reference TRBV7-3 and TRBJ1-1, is GAGVSQTPSNKVTEKGKYVELRCDPISGHTALYWYRQSLGQGPEFLIYFQGTGAADDSGLPNDRFFAVRPEGSVSTLKIQRTERGDSAVYLCASSLQGASNTEAFFGQGTRLTVV.